This TCR beta chain emerged from a study of blood T cell repertoires in COVID-19. Recruits, aged roughly 18 to 89 years, lived in some 25 US areas. Assignment of participants to cohorts was predicated upon participant-reported clinical history. The CDR3 sequence is 15 residues long. V was clipped by 1 base and J by 6 bases; unmatched bases: 5. Germline CDR1 is SGHTA and CDR2 is FQGNSA. Assay used: immunoSEQ multiplex PCR; TCRdb lists only in-frame clones, some missing. The sample carries 150,000 to 200,000 clones, roughly 84% recorded once. This chain joins TRBV7-2 and TRBJ2-5, with 10 bases identical to TRBD2. Sequenced sample: PBMCs or T cells enriched from blood (not recorded which). The clonotype originates from a man between 60 and 75 years old who had recovered from COVID-19. CDR3 in amino acids: CASSLGPTSGQTQYF. CDR3 sequence (DNA): TGTGCCAGCAGCTTAGGACCGACTAGCGGGCAGACCCAGTACTTC.